This passage covers 18 T cell receptor beta chains from one sample sequenced in a study of blood T cell repertoires in COVID-19. Using immunoSEQ multiplex PCR, the repertoire was profiled, and TCRdb retains in-frame clones only, with some absent. The sample carries a few hundred thousand clones, approximately 85% recorded once. The sequencing sample was made of PBMCs or T cells enriched from blood (not recorded which). The origin of the receptors is a woman aged 50 to 65 who had recovered from COVID-19.

This chain uses TRBV28 with TRBJ1-2; D is possibly TRBD1 (5 bases). Germline V gives CDR1 MDHEN, CDR2 SYDVKM. V was trimmed by 5 bases and J by 4 bases, leaving 23 bases between them. CDR3 length: 17 amino acids. The CDR3 loop reads CASSETGPRPSFYGYTF. CDR3 coding DNA: TGTGCCAGCAGTGAAACAGGCCCCCGTCCCTCTTTCTATGGCTACACCTTC.

The J gene is TRBJ2-2, the V gene TRBV30; 8 bases match TRBD2. The CDR3 is 14 amino acids. Germline CDR1 reads GTSNPN; CDR2 reads SVGIG (reference sequence). J was trimmed by 3 bases and V by 8 bases; bases with no gene match: 8. This CDR3 reads CAGTGGGDTGELFF. The CDR3 region has the DNA TGTGCCGGGACGGGGGGGGGCGACACCGGGGAGCTGTTTTTT.

This chain connects TRBV9 to TRBJ2-7, with D perhaps matching TRBD2 (6 bases). Germline V gene sequence: CDR1 SGDLS, CDR2 YYNGEE. V gave up 0 bases and J gave up 6 bases, with 13 bases separating them. The CDR3 runs to 14 residues. The DNA for the CDR3 is TGTGCCAGCAGCGTAGGGGGGGTCACCCTCGAGCAGTACTTC. Protein sequence: CASSVGGVTLEQYF.

The table lists this clone with a few counts. This rearrangement joins TRBV4-2 to TRBJ2-5, with TRBD2 as a possible D gene (5 bases). V was cut by 1 base and J by 2 bases, with 14 bases left in between. Germline loops: CDR1 LGHNA, CDR2 YNFKEQ. The length of the CDR3 is 16 residues. CDR3 protein: CASSQASGLSQETQYF. The CDR3 DNA is TGTGCCAGCAGCCAAGCCTCCGGACTGTCGCAAGAGACCCAGTACTTC.

The rearrangement joins TRBV30 to TRBJ1-2; 11 nucleotides line up with TRBD1. Germline CDR1 is GTSNPN and CDR2 is SVGIG (reference sequence). This CDR3 contains 14 residues. V shed 7 bases and J 4 bases; nucleotides not matched to a gene: 8. CDR3 amino acids: CASRTGGSLYGYTF. Written as DNA, the CDR3 is TGTGCCTCCCGGACAGGGGGCTCTCTCTATGGCTACACCTTC.

Notes on this clone: Other nucleotide sequences from this sample produce the same CDR3. This chain connects TRBV12-3 or TRBV12-4 to TRBJ2-7; D not resolved. Trimming shortened V by 6 bases and J by 3 bases, and 6 bases separated the two germline ends. The CDR3 contains 11 residues. Here the CDR3 DNA reads TGTGCCAGCAGCTCCGGCTACGAGCAGTACTTC. Translated: CASSSGYEQYF.

The genes are TRBV5-6 and TRBJ1-1; D ambiguous. The CDR3 sequence is 15 residues long. Trimming removed 1 base at V and 8 bases at J, with 18 bases between. The V gene's germline CDR1 is SGHDT and CDR2 YYEEEE. CDR3 DNA sequence: TGTGCCAGCAGCTTGTACCAGACCGCTATACTAGAAGCTTTCTTT. As protein: CASSLYQTAILEAFF.

This chain joins TRBV7-8 and TRBJ2-3; D is uncertain. Germline CDR1 and CDR2: SGHVS and FQNEAQ. The ends were cut back, 5 bases at V and 2 bases at J, with 5 bases in the middle. The CDR3 loop spans 12 amino acids. CDR3 nucleotide sequence: TGTGCCAGCAGCCCGGTCACAGATACGCAGTATTTT. This translates into CASSPVTDTQYF.

The J gene is TRBJ2-3, the V gene TRBV9; no definite D call. The V end lost 0 bases, the J end lost 6 bases, and 14 bases lay between the germline ends. Germline V gene data show CDR1 as SGDLS and CDR2 as YYNGEE. This CDR3 spans 15 amino acids. CDR3 in amino acids: CASSVATSSPDTQYF. The CDR3 region has the DNA TGTGCCAGCAGCGTAGCGACTTCCTCTCCGGATACGCAGTATTTT.

This chain connects TRBV13 to TRBJ2-7, with TRBD2 matching over 8 bases. In germline, CDR1 is PRHDT, CDR2 FYEKMQ (reference sequence). The ends lost 5 bases at V and 6 bases at J; junction bases unmatched: 33. The CDR3 totals 22 residues. The CDR3 loop reads CASSPFNRQSGSVPGRTAEQYF. The CDR3 DNA reads as TGTGCCAGCAGCCCCTTCAACCGCCAGAGCGGGAGCGTCCCCGGCCGCACTGCCGAGCAGTACTTC.

CDR3 coding DNA: TGCGCCAGCAGCTTGGAGGGACAGGGGTTTATGGGCGAGCAGTACTTC. It yields the protein CASSLEGQGFMGEQYF. The chain has TRBV5-1 and TRBJ2-7; 10 nucleotides align to TRBD1. Germline CDR1 is SGHRS and CDR2 is YFSETQ. V shed 0 bases and J 6 bases; nucleotides not matched to a gene: 9. This CDR3 is built from 16 residues. The full variable domain, rest sourced from reference TRBV5-1 and TRBJ2-7, is KAGVTQTPRYLIKTRGQQVTLSCSPISGHRSVSWYQQTPGQGLQFLFEYFSETQRNKGNFPGRFSGRQFSNSRSEMNVSTLELGDSALYLCASSLEGQGFMGEQYFGPGTRLTVT.

The chain couples TRBV6-5 to TRBJ1-4; D unresolved. The CDR3 loop spans 14 amino acids. V was shortened by 0 bases and J by 13 bases, with 15 bases between the two germline ends. Germline CDR1 reads MNHEY; CDR2 reads SVGAGI. This CDR3 is CASSYSRLRTLLFF. The CDR3, as DNA: TGTGCCAGCAGTTACTCGAGGCTACGGACTCTACTGTTTTTT.

On this clone: A junction boundary mismatches the germline segment, possibly from a read error. The V call is TRBV6-8, the J call TRBJ1-5, with 12 bases that match TRBD1. CDR1 and CDR2 from the germline V gene are MNHGY and SAAAGT. The CDR3 is 15 amino acids. CDR3 protein: CASSTGTGGKQPQHF. The CDR3 DNA reads TGTGCCAGCAGTACCGGGACAGGGGGCAAACAGCCCCAGCATTTT.

This chain uses TRBV5-1 with TRBJ2-7; 8 bases agree with TRBD1. Germline CDR1 is SGHRS and CDR2 is YFSETQ. V trimming: 6 bases; J trimming: 1 base; junction bases outside the gene matches: 9. This CDR3 comprises 15 residues. The CDR3 region has the DNA TGCGCCAGCACACCCGCCGGGACAGGTTCCTACGAGCAGTACTTC. Its protein product is CASTPAGTGSYEQYF.

This clone has just a few counts. The chain employs TRBV28 and TRBJ2-6, with D perhaps TRBD2 (6 bases). V lost 5 bases and J 0 bases, leaving 14 bases between the germline ends. Per germline, CDR1 MDHEN and CDR2 SYDVKM. This CDR3 is built from 17 residues. Written as DNA, the CDR3 is TGTGCCAGCAGTAGCCCTCGGCGGGGCTCTGGGGCCAACGTCCTGACTTTC. Translation gives CASSSPRRGSGANVLTF.

V is TRBV5-1 and J is TRBJ2-1; D is perhaps TRBD1 (6 bases). Germline assignment: CDR1 SGHRS and CDR2 YFSETQ. The CDR3 is 17 residues long. V was trimmed by 2 bases and J by 0 bases, leaving 15 bases between them. The CDR3 loop is CASSLYGQNPSYNEQFF. The DNA for the CDR3 is TGCGCCAGCAGCTTATATGGACAGAATCCCTCCTACAATGAGCAGTTCTTC.

This chain uses TRBV2 with TRBJ1-1, with D possibly matching TRBD1 (5 bases). From germline, CDR1 is SNHLY and CDR2 FYNNEI. This CDR3 comprises 13 residues. The V end lost 8 bases, the J end lost 5 bases, and 15 bases lay between the germline ends. CDR3 sequence (DNA): TGTGCCAGCTTCCAGGGTCTGGCTACTGAAGCTTTCTTT. This codes for CASFQGLATEAFF.

The CDR3 DNA is TGCAGCGTTAGGGGGGCAGGGGGCATCACCGGGGAGCTGTTTTTT. Translation: CSVRGAGGITGELFF. V gene TRBV29-1 combines with J gene TRBJ2-2; 8 bases align to TRBD1. With 5 bases clipped from V and 4 bases from J, the junction kept 9 bases outside the gene matches. The CDR3 sequence is 15 residues long. CDR1 is SQVTM, CDR2 ANQGSEA, per germline.